A selection of T cell receptor beta chains follows, all from one sample in a study of blood T cells in healthy people across ages. TCRdb used MiXCR to reprocess the 5' RACE reads, holding one entry per CDR3 protein. The data show about 1.6 million distinct CDR3 sequences, almost 35% seen once. Sequencing was done on a sample of blood. These receptors were collected from a woman under 40 in good health. Both conserved end residues are part of each CDR3. D genes are given only for firm matches. The size field is filled for only some rows; it gives once, few, many or a size class.

clone_size: few
d_call: -
v_call: TRBV20-1
j_call: TRBJ2-7
cdr3_aa: CSARKDGYEQYF
cdr3_nt: TGCAGTGCTAGAAAGGACGGCTACGAGCAGTACTTC

clone_size: -
d_call: -
v_call: TRBV5-1
j_call: TRBJ2-5
cdr3_aa: CVSTAQGRGETQYF
cdr3_nt: TGCGTCAGTACCGCCCAGGGTCGGGGAGAGACCCAGTACTTC

clone_size: -
d_call: -
v_call: TRBV7-9
j_call: TRBJ1-1
cdr3_aa: CASSLESGANTEAFF
cdr3_nt: TGTGCCAGCAGCTTAGAGTCCGGGGCCAACACTGAAGCTTTCTTT

clone_size: few
d_call: TRBD1
v_call: TRBV9
j_call: TRBJ2-3
cdr3_aa: CASSGGTGRFADTQYF
cdr3_nt: TGTGCCAGCAGCGGGGGGACAGGGCGTTTTGCAGATACGCAGTATTTT

clone_size: many
d_call: -
v_call: TRBV11-2
j_call: TRBJ2-7
cdr3_aa: CASSLGRISYEQYF
cdr3_nt: TGTGCCAGCAGCTTAGGGCGGATCTCCTACGAGCAGTACTTC

clone_size: -
d_call: -
v_call: TRBV7-9
j_call: TRBJ1-2
cdr3_aa: CASSLATVNYGYTF
cdr3_nt: TGTGCCAGCAGCTTAGCGACAGTAAACTATGGCTACACCTTC

clone_size: few
d_call: -
v_call: TRBV9
j_call: TRBJ2-7
cdr3_aa: CASSPHGGLNYEQYF
cdr3_nt: TGTGCCAGCAGCCCCCACGGGGGGCTTAACTACGAGCAGTACTTC

clone_size: few
d_call: -
v_call: TRBV30
j_call: TRBJ2-1
cdr3_aa: CAWSPRANNEQFF
cdr3_nt: TGTGCCTGGAGTCCACGGGCTAATAATGAGCAGTTCTTC

clone_size: once
d_call: -
v_call: TRBV15
j_call: TRBJ1-1
cdr3_aa: CATSRESGEAFF
cdr3_nt: TGTGCCACCAGCAGGGAAAGCGGTGAAGCTTTCTTT

clone_size: few
d_call: -
v_call: TRBV7-9
j_call: TRBJ1-2
cdr3_aa: CASSWEGFDYGYTF
cdr3_nt: TGTGCCAGCAGCTGGGAGGGATTTGACTATGGCTACACCTTC

clone_size: -
d_call: TRBD2
v_call: TRBV28
j_call: TRBJ2-3
cdr3_aa: CASSLFPAGATDTQYF
cdr3_nt: TGTGCCAGCAGTTTATTTCCAGCGGGAGCCACAGATACGCAGTATTTT

clone_size: -
d_call: -
v_call: TRBV27
j_call: TRBJ2-7
cdr3_aa: CASRLALSYEQYF
cdr3_nt: TGTGCCAGCAGGCTAGCCCTCTCCTACGAGCAGTACTTC

clone_size: -
d_call: TRBD2
v_call: TRBV7-6
j_call: TRBJ2-3
cdr3_aa: CASSSNPRGGYTDTQYF
cdr3_nt: TGTGCCAGCAGCTCAAATCCTCGGGGGGGCTACACAGATACGCAGTATTTT

clone_size: many
d_call: -
v_call: TRBV7-7
j_call: TRBJ2-1
cdr3_aa: CASSLGQGGEQFF
cdr3_nt: TGTGCCAGCAGCTTAGGCCAGGGGGGTGAGCAGTTCTTC

clone_size: -
d_call: -
v_call: TRBV9
j_call: TRBJ1-1
cdr3_aa: CASSPPPMNTEAFF
cdr3_nt: TGTGCCAGCAGCCCCCCCCCGATGAACACTGAAGCTTTCTTT

clone_size: -
d_call: -
v_call: TRBV20-1
j_call: TRBJ1-2
cdr3_aa: CSAPVGTNYGYTF
cdr3_nt: TGCAGTGCCCCGGTGGGAACTAACTATGGCTACACCTTC

clone_size: -
d_call: TRBD1
v_call: TRBV20-1
j_call: TRBJ2-7
cdr3_aa: CSAQRQGAAREQYF
cdr3_nt: TGCAGTGCCCAACGACAGGGGGCGGCTCGGGAGCAGTACTTC

clone_size: few
d_call: TRBD1
v_call: TRBV29-1
j_call: TRBJ1-4
cdr3_aa: CSVSGGYLGATNEKLFF
cdr3_nt: TGCAGCGTCTCAGGGGGCTACCTCGGGGCCACTAATGAAAAACTGTTTTTT

clone_size: few
d_call: -
v_call: TRBV6-6
j_call: TRBJ2-7
cdr3_aa: CASSDRNNYEQYF
cdr3_nt: TGTGCCAGCAGCGACAGAAATAACTACGAGCAGTACTTC

clone_size: few
d_call: -
v_call: TRBV5-1
j_call: TRBJ1-6
cdr3_aa: CASSLFQPNNSPLHF
cdr3_nt: TGCGCCAGCAGCTTGTTCCAGCCGAATAATTCACCCCTCCACTTT

clone_size: -
d_call: -
v_call: TRBV4-1
j_call: TRBJ1-1
cdr3_aa: CASSRALSMGDTEAFF
cdr3_nt: TGCGCCAGCAGCCGAGCCCTGTCAATGGGGGACACTGAAGCTTTCTTT

clone_size: -
d_call: -
v_call: TRBV7-9
j_call: TRBJ2-7
cdr3_aa: CASSPVTAEQYF
cdr3_nt: TGTGCCAGCAGCCCAGTTACTGCCGAGCAGTACTTC

clone_size: many
d_call: TRBD2
v_call: TRBV15
j_call: TRBJ2-5
cdr3_aa: CATSKFGGETQYF
cdr3_nt: TGTGCCACCAGCAAGTTCGGGGGGGAGACCCAGTACTTC

clone_size: -
d_call: TRBD2
v_call: TRBV9
j_call: TRBJ2-1
cdr3_aa: CASSAALGLGQNEQFF
cdr3_nt: TGTGCCAGCAGCGCAGCATTAGGACTAGGACAAAATGAGCAGTTCTTC

clone_size: many
d_call: TRBD1
v_call: TRBV29-1
j_call: TRBJ2-5
cdr3_aa: CSAARQGRAQYF
cdr3_nt: TGCAGCGCTGCACGACAGGGAAGGGCCCAGTACTTC

clone_size: few
d_call: TRBD2
v_call: TRBV28
j_call: TRBJ2-1
cdr3_aa: CASSRLAGGQGNEQFF
cdr3_nt: TGTGCCAGCAGTCGTCTAGCGGGGGGGCAAGGCAATGAGCAGTTCTTC

clone_size: few
d_call: TRBD2
v_call: TRBV28
j_call: TRBJ2-1
cdr3_aa: CASSLSLWLAGLNEQFF
cdr3_nt: TGTGCCAGCAGTTTATCGCTATGGTTAGCGGGTCTCAATGAGCAGTTCTTC

clone_size: -
d_call: TRBD2
v_call: TRBV10-2
j_call: TRBJ2-5
cdr3_aa: CASGGTGGRSETQYF
cdr3_nt: TGCGCCAGCGGAGGGACGGGAGGGAGGTCGGAGACCCAGTACTTC

clone_size: -
d_call: TRBD1
v_call: TRBV12-3/TRBV12-4
j_call: TRBJ1-1
cdr3_aa: CASSSTGSDTEAFF
cdr3_nt: TGTGCCAGCAGTTCGACAGGGTCGGACACTGAAGCTTTCTTT

clone_size: -
d_call: -
v_call: TRBV4-1
j_call: TRBJ2-6
cdr3_aa: CANSQDITLKSGANVLTF
cdr3_nt: TGCGCCAACAGCCAAGACATAACCCTAAAGTCCGGGGCCAACGTCCTGACTTTC

clone_size: -
d_call: -
v_call: TRBV29-1
j_call: TRBJ1-4
cdr3_aa: CSVLGTKVEKLFF
cdr3_nt: TGCAGCGTTTTAGGGACGAAAGTCGAAAAACTGTTTTTT

clone_size: -
d_call: -
v_call: TRBV2
j_call: TRBJ1-5
cdr3_aa: CASDRDSNQPLHF
cdr3_nt: TGTGCCAGCGACCGGGATAGCAATCAGCCCCTGCATTTT

clone_size: -
d_call: -
v_call: TRBV2
j_call: TRBJ2-1
cdr3_aa: CASTTGYEQFF
cdr3_nt: TGTGCCAGCACCACCGGGTATGAGCAGTTCTTC

clone_size: many
d_call: TRBD2
v_call: TRBV29-1
j_call: TRBJ2-1
cdr3_aa: CSSSGTSLSNEQFF
cdr3_nt: TGCAGCTCATCCGGGACTAGTTTGTCCAATGAGCAGTTCTTC

clone_size: -
d_call: TRBD1
v_call: TRBV28
j_call: TRBJ2-1
cdr3_aa: CASWTGGAYNEQFF
cdr3_nt: TGTGCCAGCTGGACAGGGGGCGCTTACAATGAGCAGTTCTTC

clone_size: few
d_call: -
v_call: TRBV19
j_call: TRBJ2-6
cdr3_aa: CASAWQVSGANVLTF
cdr3_nt: TGTGCCAGTGCGTGGCAGGTCTCTGGGGCCAACGTCCTGACTTTC

clone_size: -
d_call: TRBD1
v_call: TRBV18
j_call: TRBJ2-7
cdr3_aa: CASSPPRQGVVYEQYF
cdr3_nt: TGTGCCAGCTCACCTCCGCGACAGGGAGTAGTCTACGAGCAGTACTTC

clone_size: -
d_call: -
v_call: TRBV12-3/TRBV12-4
j_call: TRBJ1-2
cdr3_aa: CASKRDLAGYTF
cdr3_nt: TGTGCCAGCAAACGGGATTTGGCGGGCTACACCTTC

clone_size: -
d_call: -
v_call: TRBV27
j_call: TRBJ2-5
cdr3_aa: CASRAEGGGVETQYF
cdr3_nt: TGTGCCAGCAGGGCAGAAGGGGGAGGAGTGGAGACCCAGTACTTC

clone_size: -
d_call: -
v_call: TRBV27
j_call: TRBJ1-5
cdr3_aa: CASSLHPRVSNQPQHF
cdr3_nt: TGTGCCAGCAGTTTACACCCGAGGGTTAGCAATCAGCCCCAGCATTTT

clone_size: few
d_call: -
v_call: TRBV11-2
j_call: TRBJ2-1
cdr3_aa: CASSLGIGGSYNEQFF
cdr3_nt: TGTGCCAGCAGCCTGGGGATCGGGGGCTCCTACAATGAGCAGTTCTTC

clone_size: -
d_call: -
v_call: TRBV7-7
j_call: TRBJ2-7
cdr3_aa: CASSLPSRGPYEQYF
cdr3_nt: TGTGCCAGCAGCTTACCGTCGCGGGGACCCTACGAGCAGTACTTC

clone_size: many
d_call: -
v_call: TRBV29-1
j_call: TRBJ2-5
cdr3_aa: CSVGRGPLGETQYF
cdr3_nt: TGCAGCGTTGGGAGGGGACCCCTTGGGGAGACCCAGTACTTC